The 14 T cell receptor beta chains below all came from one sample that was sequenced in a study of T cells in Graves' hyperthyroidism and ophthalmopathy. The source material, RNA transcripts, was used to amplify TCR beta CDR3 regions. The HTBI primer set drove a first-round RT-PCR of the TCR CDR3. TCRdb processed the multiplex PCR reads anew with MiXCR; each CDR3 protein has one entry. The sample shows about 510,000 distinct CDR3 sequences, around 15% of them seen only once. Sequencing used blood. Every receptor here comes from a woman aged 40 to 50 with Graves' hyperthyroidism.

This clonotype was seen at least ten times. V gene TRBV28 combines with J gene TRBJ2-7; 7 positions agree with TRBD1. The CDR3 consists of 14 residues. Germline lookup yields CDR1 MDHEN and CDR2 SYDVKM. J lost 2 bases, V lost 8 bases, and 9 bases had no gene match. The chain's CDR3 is CASVLRGLTYEQYF. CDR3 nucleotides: TGTGCCAGCGTACTCAGGGGGTTGACCTACGAGCAGTACTTC. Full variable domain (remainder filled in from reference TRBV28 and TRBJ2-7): DVKVTQSSRYLVKRTGEKVFLECVQDMDHENMFWYRQDPGLGLRLIYFSYDVKMKEKGDIPEGYSVSREKKERFSLILESASTNQTSMYLCASVLRGLTYEQYFGPGTRLTVT.

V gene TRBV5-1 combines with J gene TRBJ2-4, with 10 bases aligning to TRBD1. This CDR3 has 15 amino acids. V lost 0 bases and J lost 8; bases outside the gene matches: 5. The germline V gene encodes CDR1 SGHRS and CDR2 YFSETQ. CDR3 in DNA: TGCGCCAGCAGCTTGGAGGGACAGGGGTTAGACATTCAGTACTTC. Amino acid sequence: CASSLEGQGLDIQYF.

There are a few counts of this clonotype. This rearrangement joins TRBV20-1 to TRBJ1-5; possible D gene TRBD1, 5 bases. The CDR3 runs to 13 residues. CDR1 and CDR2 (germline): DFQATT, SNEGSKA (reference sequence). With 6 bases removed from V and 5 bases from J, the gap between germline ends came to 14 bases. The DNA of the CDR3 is TGCAGTGCCAGCCGGGACCAATATCAGCCCCAGCATTTT. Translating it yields CSASRDQYQPQHF.

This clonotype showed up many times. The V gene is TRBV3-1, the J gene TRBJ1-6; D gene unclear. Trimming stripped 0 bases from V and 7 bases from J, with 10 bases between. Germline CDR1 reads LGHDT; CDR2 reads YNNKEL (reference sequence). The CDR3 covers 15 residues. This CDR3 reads CASSQDLTENSPLHF. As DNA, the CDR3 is TGTGCCAGCAGCCAAGATTTGACGGAGAATTCACCCCTCCACTTT. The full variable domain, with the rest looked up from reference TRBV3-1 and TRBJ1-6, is DTAVSQTPKYLVTQMGNDKSIKCEQNLGHDTMYWYKQDSKKFLKIMFSYNNKELIINETVPNRFSPKSPDKAHLNLHINSLELGDSAVYFCASSQDLTENSPLHFGNGTRLTVT.

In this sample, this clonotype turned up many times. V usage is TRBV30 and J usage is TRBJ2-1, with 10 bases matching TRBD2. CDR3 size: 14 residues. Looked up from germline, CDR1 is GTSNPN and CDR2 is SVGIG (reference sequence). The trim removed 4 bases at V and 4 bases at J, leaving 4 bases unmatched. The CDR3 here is CAWKGLASYNEQFF. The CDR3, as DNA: TGTGCCTGGAAGGGACTAGCGAGTTACAATGAGCAGTTCTTC.

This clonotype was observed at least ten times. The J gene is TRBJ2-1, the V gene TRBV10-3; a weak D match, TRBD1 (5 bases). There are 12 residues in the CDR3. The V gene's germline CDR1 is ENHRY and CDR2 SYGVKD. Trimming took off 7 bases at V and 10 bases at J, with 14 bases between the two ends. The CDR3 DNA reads TGTGCCATCAAAGACAGTGACGGGGAGCAGTTCTTC. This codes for CAIKDSDGEQFF.

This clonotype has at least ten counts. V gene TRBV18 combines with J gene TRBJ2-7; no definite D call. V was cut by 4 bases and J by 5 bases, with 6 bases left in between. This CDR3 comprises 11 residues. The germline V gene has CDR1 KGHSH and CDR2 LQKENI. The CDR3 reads CASSLTHEQYF. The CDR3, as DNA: TGTGCCAGCTCACTGACCCACGAGCAGTACTTC.

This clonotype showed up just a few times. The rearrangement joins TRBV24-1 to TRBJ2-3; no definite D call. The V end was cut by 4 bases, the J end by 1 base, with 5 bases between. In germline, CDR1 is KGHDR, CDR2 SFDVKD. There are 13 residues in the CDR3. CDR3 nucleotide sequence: TGTGCCACCAGTGAGCAGGGCACAGATACGCAGTATTTT. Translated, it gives CATSEQGTDTQYF.

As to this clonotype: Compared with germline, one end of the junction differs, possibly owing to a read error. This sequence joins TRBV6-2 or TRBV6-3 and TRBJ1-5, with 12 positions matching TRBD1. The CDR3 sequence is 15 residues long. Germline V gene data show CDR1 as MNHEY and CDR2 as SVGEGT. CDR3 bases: TGTGTCAGCAGTAAGGGGACAGGGGGCGTTCAGCCCCAGCATTTT. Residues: CVSSKGTGGVQPQHF.

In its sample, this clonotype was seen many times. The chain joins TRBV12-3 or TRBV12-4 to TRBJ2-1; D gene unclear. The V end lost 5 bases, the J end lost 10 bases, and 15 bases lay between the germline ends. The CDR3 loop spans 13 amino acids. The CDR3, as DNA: TGTGCCAGCAGTCCACGACCGGACGGAGAGCAGTTCTTC. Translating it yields CASSPRPDGEQFF.

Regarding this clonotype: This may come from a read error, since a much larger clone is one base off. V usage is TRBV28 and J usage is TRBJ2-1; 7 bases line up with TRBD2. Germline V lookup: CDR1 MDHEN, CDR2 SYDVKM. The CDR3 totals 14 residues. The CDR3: CANSLKRTSREQFF. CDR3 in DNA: TGTGCCAACAGTCTAAAAAGGACTAGTCGAGAGCAGTTCTTC.

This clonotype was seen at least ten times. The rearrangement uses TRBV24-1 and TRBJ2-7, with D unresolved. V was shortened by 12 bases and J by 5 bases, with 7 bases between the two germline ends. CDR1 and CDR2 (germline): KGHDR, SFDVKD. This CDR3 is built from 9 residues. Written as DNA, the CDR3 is TGTGCCTCACAGCACGAGCAGTACTTC. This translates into CASQHEQYF.

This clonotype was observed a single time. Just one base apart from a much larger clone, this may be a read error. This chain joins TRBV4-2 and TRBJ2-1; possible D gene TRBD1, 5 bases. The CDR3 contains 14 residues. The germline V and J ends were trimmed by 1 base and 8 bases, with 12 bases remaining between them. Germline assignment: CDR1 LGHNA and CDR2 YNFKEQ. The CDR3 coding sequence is TGTGCCAGCAGCCAAGTGGGGCTTCTCGATGAGCAGTTCTTC. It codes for CASSQVGLLDEQFF.

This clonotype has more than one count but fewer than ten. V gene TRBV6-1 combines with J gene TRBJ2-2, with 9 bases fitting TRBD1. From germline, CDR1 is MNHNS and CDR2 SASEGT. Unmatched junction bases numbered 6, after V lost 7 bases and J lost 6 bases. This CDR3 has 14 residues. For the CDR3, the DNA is TGTGCCAGCAACAGGGACAGGGATCCCGGGGAGCTGTTTTTT. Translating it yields CASNRDRDPGELFF.